This note documents a single T cell receptor (beta chain) sequence. What it binds is unknown. CDR1 DFQATT and CDR2 SNEGSKA come from the germline V gene (reference sequence). CDR3 length: 14 residues. V lost 4 bases to trimming and J lost 2 bases, with 12 bases between them. The template for TCR beta VDJ and CDR3 sequence profiling was genomic DNA. TCRdb re-analysed the reads in MiXCR, keeping a single row per CDR3 protein. The sample shows some 280,000 distinct CDR3 sequences, roughly half of them seen only once. The data were taken from a study of CD8+CD57+ T cells in acquired aplastic anemia. Study at large: Sorting CD4+ and CD8+ cells gave DNA averaging approximately 3 ug. Findings and caveats of the study: Significant differences in CD8+ Simpson's diversity were not observed between patients and controls. Patients shared around 30 CD8+ CDR3 sequences with controls.

The V gene is TRBV20-1, the J gene TRBJ1-5, with D maybe TRBD1 (6 bases). The sample taken for sequencing was sorted CD4+, CD8+, or CD8+CD57+ T cells (not recorded which) from PBMCs. The sequence came from a human donor with severe aplastic anemia or a healthy control (not recorded which). In nucleotides, the CDR3 is TGCAGTGCTAAGGGGGAAACGGGCAATCAGCCCCAGCATTTT. Its translation is CSAKGETGNQPQHF.